The clone carrying this T cell receptor (beta chain) has more than one count but fewer than ten. Its cognate antigen is unknown. CD4+ T cells specific for antigen were expanded with viral peptide pools by the ViraFEST assay before sequencing. Subsequent to roughly 10 days of culture, CD4+ T cells were isolated. Germline V CDR1 and CDR2: MNHEY, SMNVEV (reference sequence). V shed 4 bases and J shed 7 bases, with 22 bases lying between them. The CDR3 is made up of 17 amino acids. Repertoires were generated with immunoSEQ multiplex PCR, while TCRdb's copy carries only in-frame clones and drops some. The data hold about 79,000 clones, with around 70% observed a single time. This entry is derived from a study of vaccination effects on CD4 cells after COVID-19. Study information: BNT162b2 vaccine or mRNA-1273 vaccine was given to participants in two doses.

The sequence derives from a human donor who received a COVID-19 vaccine. The chain links TRBV27 to TRBJ1-4; D is perhaps TRBD1 (5 bases). The sequencing here drew on CD4+ T cells from PBMCs cultured with HCoV-229E spike peptides, taken before COVID-19 vaccination. CDR3 amino acids: CASSSLSAGQLSEKLFF. CDR3 DNA: TGTGCCAGCAGTTCTTTATCCGCGGGGCAATTGAGTGAAAAACTGTTTTTT.